One sample yielded the 16 T cell receptor beta chains listed below, sequenced in a study of shared T cell receptors in the human thymus. Profiled with immunoSEQ multiplex PCR; TCRdb holds only in-frame clones, not every one. This repertoire shows roughly 660,000 clones, roughly 90% found once; its top ten account for approximately 0.01%. This sample was also put to use in a study of human thymus T cells.

Sequencing input: thymocytes. The source of these receptors is a boy in the first two years of life with a congenital heart defect.

This clone was observed once. The chain carries TRBV27 and TRBJ2-3; unclear D gene. Germline V gene lookup returns CDR1 MNHEY and CDR2 SMNVEV (reference sequence). Trimming took off 5 bases at V and 6 bases at J, with 12 bases between the two ends. The CDR3 sequence is 13 residues long. The chain's CDR3 is CASSLPSSDTQYF. The CDR3 coding sequence is TGTGCCAGCAGTCTCCCGTCCTCGGATACGCAGTATTTT.

The chain couples TRBV4-3 to TRBJ2-7, with 9 bases aligning to TRBD1. With V trimmed by 0 bases and J by 7 bases, 4 bases remained unmatched. The length of the CDR3 is 14 residues. Germline V gives CDR1 LGHNA, CDR2 YSLEER. This CDR3 reads CASSQDRQGGEQYF. CDR3 in DNA: TGCGCCAGCAGCCAAGATCGACAGGGGGGAGAGCAGTACTTC.

The chain couples TRBV28 to TRBJ2-7; no definite D call. The CDR3 is made up of 13 amino acids. The V end lost 4 bases, the J end lost 4 bases, and 11 bases lay between the germline ends. CDR1 MDHEN and CDR2 SYDVKM come from the germline V gene. CDR3: CASSSSKRYEQYF. CDR3 nucleotide sequence: TGTGCCAGCAGTTCGTCCAAGAGGTACGAGCAGTACTTC.

This chain joins TRBV19 and TRBJ1-2; no definite D call. The length of the CDR3 is 14 residues. In germline, CDR1 is LNHDA, CDR2 SQIVND (reference sequence). Trimming removed 7 bases from V and 4 bases from J, with 16 bases in between. The CDR3 bases are TGTGCCAGTAATAGGAGGGTTTGGGGCTATGGCTACACCTTC. Protein: CASNRRVWGYGYTF.

The rearrangement links TRBV25-1 to TRBJ2-5; TRBD2 aligns across 7 bases. V shed 1 base and J 4 bases; nucleotides not matched to a gene: 3. From germline, CDR1 is MGHDK and CDR2 SYGVNS. This CDR3 contains 14 residues. For the CDR3, the DNA is TGTGCCAGCAGTGAATTCGGGGGGTTAGAGACCCAGTACTTC. It translates to CASSEFGGLETQYF.

The chain is built from TRBV7-6 and TRBJ2-7, with TRBD2 matching 12 bases. Germline CDR1 and CDR2: SGHVS and FNYEAQ. With 1 base clipped from V and 5 bases from J, the junction kept 15 bases outside the gene matches. The CDR3 is made up of 19 amino acids. CDR3 sequence (DNA): TGTGCCAGCAGCTTAGAGCATGGGTTCCCGGGACTAGCGGGCCACGAGCAGTACTTC. It translates to CASSLEHGFPGLAGHEQYF.

The rearrangement uses TRBV7-2 and TRBJ2-3; D might be TRBD1 (5 bases). The CDR3 is 16 residues long. V was shortened by 5 bases and J by 1 base, with 16 bases between the two germline ends. Per germline, CDR1 SGHTA and CDR2 FQGNSA. The CDR3, as DNA: TGTGCCAGCAGCCATAAGTGGGGCAGGGGCACAGATACGCAGTATTTT. It codes for CASSHKWGRGTDTQYF.

This chain links TRBV10-2 with TRBJ1-1; TRBD1 matches 9 bases. This CDR3 spans 14 amino acids. Germline values: CDR1 WSHSY, CDR2 SAAADI. V gave up 4 bases and J gave up 4 bases; unmatched junction bases: 4. CDR3 coding DNA: TGCGCCAGCAGTGCCCGGGACAGGGCCACTGAAGCTTTCTTT. It specifies CASSARDRATEAFF.

This clone was found once. The rearrangement uses TRBV6-6 and TRBJ2-7, with 12 bases that match TRBD2. Germline assignment: CDR1 MNHNY and CDR2 SVGAGI (reference sequence). J lost 6 bases, V lost 2 bases, and 5 bases had no gene match. The CDR3 is made up of 15 amino acids. The CDR3 region is CASSYMTSGRSEQYF. The CDR3 DNA is TGTGCCAGCAGTTACATGACTAGCGGGAGATCCGAGCAGTACTTC.

The CDR3 coding sequence is TGTGCCAGCTCACCAACGGTGGTGGTTACTCCTACGAGCGAGCAGTACTTC. Its translation is CASSPTVVVTPTSEQYF. This chain uses TRBV18 with TRBJ2-7; no firm D call. The germline gives CDR1 KGHSH, CDR2 LQKENI. The CDR3 is made up of 17 amino acids. Trimming removed 2 bases at V and 6 bases at J, with 23 bases between.

In this sample, this clone turned up a few times. The chain recombines TRBV2 with TRBJ1-2; TRBD1 matches at 8 bases. This CDR3 is 15 amino acids long. Germline V lookup: CDR1 SNHLY, CDR2 FYNNEI. V was clipped by 2 bases and J by 8 bases; unmatched bases: 10. CDR3 DNA sequence: TGTGCCAGCAGTGAAACAGGGGGGCGCCTGGGGGGCTACACCTTC. Its protein product is CASSETGGRLGGYTF.

The rearrangement uses TRBV27 and TRBJ2-7; TRBD1 is a possible D gene (5 bases). V gave up 5 bases and J gave up 5 bases, with 16 bases separating them. Germline V CDR1 and CDR2: MNHEY, SMNVEV (reference sequence). The CDR3 consists of 14 residues. The CDR3 region is CASSTQASSHEQYF. For the CDR3, the DNA is TGTGCCAGCAGTACACAGGCCAGTTCCCACGAGCAGTACTTC.

The CDR3 bases are TGTGCCAGCAGGCGGGAGTTAGATGAGCAGTTCTTC. Its protein is CASRRELDEQFF. This chain links TRBV4-2 with TRBJ2-1, with 7 positions matching TRBD2. The CDR3 is made up of 12 amino acids. V dropped 6 bases and J dropped 8; count of bases not matched to a gene: 4. CDR1 and CDR2 (germline): LGHNA, YNFKEQ.

In this sample, this clone turned up a few times. V usage is TRBV7-9 and J usage is TRBJ2-3, with 9 bases aligning to TRBD2. Germline assignment: CDR1 SEHNR and CDR2 FQNEAQ (reference sequence). The CDR3 sequence is 16 residues long. V lost 5 bases to trimming and J lost 8 bases; unmatched junction nucleotides: 14. The CDR3 DNA sequence: TGTGCCAGCAGCCCCGGACTAGCGCCGGCCGTGGGTACGCAGTATTTT. Amino acid sequence: CASSPGLAPAVGTQYF.

This chain uses TRBV5-6 with TRBJ2-3, with 15 bases matching TRBD2. The CDR3 consists of 15 residues. V lost 3 bases to trimming and J lost 8 bases; unmatched junction nucleotides: 4. Germline V CDR1 and CDR2: SGHDT, YYEEEE. The CDR3 loop reads CASSWTSGRAGTQYF. The CDR3 DNA reads as TGTGCCAGCAGCTGGACTAGCGGGAGGGCGGGTACGCAGTATTTT.

This clone was counted a few times. The J gene is TRBJ2-7, the V gene TRBV5-6; 9 positions match TRBD2. V shed 4 bases and J 0 bases; nucleotides not matched to a gene: 5. The CDR3 totals 15 residues. Germline-derived CDR1 and CDR2 are SGHDT and YYEEEE. The CDR3: CASSIWTSDSYEQYF. The CDR3 nucleotides are TGTGCCAGCAGCATCTGGACTAGCGACTCCTACGAGCAGTACTTC.